These T cell receptor beta chains were read from a single sample in a study of control samples from healthy donors and cancer patients. Clones were sequenced by immunoSEQ multiplex PCR, and TCRdb holds only the in-frame ones, with some missing. The profile shows 85,000 to 90,000 clones, 70% to 90% of them singletons. The source material was PBMCs. These receptors were collected from a woman in her forties or fifties with colorectal cancer. Each CDR3 is given with its conserved first and last residue. The D gene is left open where the match is weak. Clone size is shown for a subset of rows, as once, few, many or a class of expanded clone.

j_gene	d_gene	abundance	v_gene	CDR3aa	CDR3nt
TRBJ1-1	.	.	TRBV18	CASSPGYRDKSEAFF	TGTGCCAGCTCACCAGGCTACAGGGATAAGTCGGAGGCTTTCTTT
TRBJ2-5	TRBD2	.	TRBV4-1	CASSPQTSLSETQYF	TGCGCCAGCAGCCCTCAGACTAGCTTGTCGGAGACCCAGTACTTC
TRBJ2-3	TRBD1	once	TRBV6-5	CASSIQGATDTQYF	TGTGCCAGCAGTATCCAGGGGGCCACAGATACGCAGTATTTT
TRBJ2-1	.	.	TRBV7-9	CASSLVGGRGNEQFF	TGTGCCAGCAGCTTAGTCGGGGGCAGGGGAAATGAGCAGTTCTTC
TRBJ2-2	.	.	TRBV7-2	CASSPTGTTNTGELFF	TGTGCCAGCAGCCCGACCGGGACAACGAACACCGGGGAGCTGTTTTTT
TRBJ2-1	TRBD1	.	TRBV4-2	CASSQVTGTGNNEQFF	TGTGCCAGCAGCCAAGTTACCGGGACAGGGAACAATGAGCAGTTCTTC
TRBJ2-3	TRBD2	.	TRBV7-2	CASSPLAGVADTQYF	TGTGCCAGCAGCCCCTTAGCGGGGGTCGCAGATACGCAGTATTTT
TRBJ2-1	TRBD2	.	TRBV12-5	CASGLVRLAGASYNEQFF	TGTGCTAGTGGTTTGGTACGACTAGCGGGGGCCTCCTACAATGAGCAGTTCTTC
TRBJ2-2	TRBD1	.	TRBV30	CAWSAGQGTGELFF	TGTGCCTGGAGTGCAGGACAGGGGACCGGGGAGCTGTTTTTT
TRBJ2-1	.	.	TRBV27	CASSFWPAPYNEQFF	TGTGCCAGCAGTTTTTGGCCTGCCCCCTACAATGAGCAGTTCTTC
TRBJ2-1	.	.	TRBV19	CASSIGGDSPYNEQFF	TGTGCCAGTAGTATAGGCGGGGACAGCCCCTACAATGAGCAGTTCTTC
TRBJ1-1	TRBD1	.	TRBV6-2/TRBV6-3	CASSFLETGFHTEAFF	TGTGCCAGCAGTTTCCTCGAGACAGGGTTCCACACTGAAGCTTTCTTT
TRBJ1-1	.	.	TRBV3-1/TRBV3-2	CASSQGSADTEAFF	TGTGCCAGCAGCCAAGGGTCGGCCGACACTGAAGCTTTCTTT
TRBJ1-2	.	once	TRBV4-3	CASSQESRGMYDILGYTF	TGCGCCAGCAGCCAAGAAAGTCGGGGAATGTATGATATCCTTGGCTACACCTTC
TRBJ1-3	.	.	TRBV6-5	CASSYSMLASGNTIYF	TGTGCCAGCAGTTACTCGATGCTCGCCTCTGGAAACACCATATATTTT
TRBJ2-1	TRBD2	.	TRBV5-6	CASSLGLAGVEQFF	TGTGCCAGCAGCCTTGGACTAGCGGGGGTAGAGCAGTTCTTC
TRBJ2-3	TRBD2	.	TRBV4-3	CASSQRAGGEADTQYF	TGCGCCAGCAGCCAAAGAGCGGGGGGCGAGGCAGATACGCAGTATTTT
TRBJ1-1	.	.	TRBV27	CASGRNHYTEAFF	TGTGCCAGCGGGCGGAATCATTACACTGAAGCTTTCTTT
TRBJ1-1	.	.	TRBV2	CASSEQGANTEAFF	TGTGCCAGCAGTGAACAGGGAGCCAACACTGAAGCTTTCTTT
TRBJ2-3	TRBD2	.	TRBV4-3	CASSQELAGGKTNTQYF	TGCGCCAGCAGCCAAGAACTAGCGGGGGGCAAGACAAATACGCAGTATTTT
TRBJ1-1	.	.	TRBV18	CASSPPGTAYTEAFF	TGTGCCAGCTCACCCCCAGGGACTGCTTACACTGAAGCTTTCTTT
TRBJ1-1	.	.	TRBV7-8	CASSLQRGYVKTEAFF	TGTGCCAGCAGCCTTCAAAGGGGGTATGTGAAGACTGAAGCTTTCTTT
TRBJ1-6	.	.	TRBV12-3/TRBV12-4	CASSRGLSPLHF	TGTGCCAGCAGTCGGGGCCTTTCACCCCTCCACTTT
TRBJ2-2	TRBD1	.	TRBV19	CASNRGFFTGELFF	TGTGCCAGTAACAGGGGGTTCTTCACCGGGGAGCTGTTTTTT
TRBJ1-2	.	once	TRBV29-1	CSVGTSTNYGYTF	TGCAGCGTGGGGACGTCGACTAACTATGGCTACACCTTC
TRBJ2-1	TRBD2	.	TRBV2	CARSSGPNYNEQFF	TGTGCCAGATCTAGCGGCCCGAACTACAATGAGCAGTTCTTC
TRBJ1-5	TRBD1	.	TRBV6-6	CASSPGGTGGVNQPQHF	TGTGCCAGCAGTCCCGGGGGGACAGGGGGTGTGAATCAGCCCCAGCATTTT
TRBJ2-2	TRBD1	.	TRBV6-2/TRBV6-3	CASSHVPRDRGPGGELFF	TGTGCCAGCAGCCACGTACCCCGGGACAGGGGGCCTGGCGGGGAGCTGTTTTTT
TRBJ1-6	.	.	TRBV4-3	CASSQEAVFGAPYNSPLHF	TGCGCCAGCAGCCAAGAGGCAGTTTTCGGGGCACCCTATAATTCACCCCTCCACTTT
TRBJ1-4	.	.	TRBV30	CAWKGGSEKLFF	TGTGCCTGGAAGGGGGGGAGTGAAAAACTGTTTTTT
TRBJ1-3	.	.	TRBV7-2	CASSSGPISGNTIYF	TGTGCCAGCAGCTCGGGACCGATCTCTGGAAACACCATATATTTT
TRBJ2-2	.	once	TRBV7-3	CASSLVSNTGELFF	TGTGCCAGCAGCTTAGTTTCGAACACCGGGGAGCTGTTTTTT
TRBJ2-6	.	once	TRBV19	CASSIDQVSGANVLTF	TGTGCCAGTAGTATAGATCAAGTCTCTGGGGCCAACGTCCTGACTTTC
TRBJ2-3	TRBD1	.	TRBV6-2/TRBV6-3	CASSGTWDSSTDTQYF	TGTGCCAGCAGTGGGACCTGGGACAGTAGCACAGATACGCAGTATTTT
TRBJ2-3	TRBD2	.	TRBV7-2	CASSPNQPSGGAPDTQYF	TGTGCCAGCAGCCCCAATCAACCTAGCGGGGGGGCCCCAGATACGCAGTATTTT
TRBJ2-1	TRBD1	.	TRBV4-3	CASSLRGQGVGGGSYNEQFF	TGCGCCAGCAGCCTTAGGGGACAGGGCGTCGGCGGGGGCTCCTACAATGAGCAGTTCTTC
TRBJ1-2	TRBD1	.	TRBV30	CAWRSRDRGFGYTF	TGTGCCTGGAGATCCCGGGACAGGGGTTTCGGCTACACCTTC
TRBJ2-1	.	.	TRBV2	CASSELEGDNEQFF	TGTGCCAGCAGTGAACTAGAAGGGGACAATGAGCAGTTCTTC
TRBJ2-3	TRBD2	.	TRBV19	CASTSLAGDTDTQYF	TGTGCCAGTACGTCACTAGCGGGGGACACAGATACGCAGTATTTT
TRBJ1-6	.	.	TRBV6-2/TRBV6-3	CASSYGRRAPLHF	TGTGCCAGCAGTTACGGGAGAAGAGCACCCCTCCACTTT
TRBJ1-5	TRBD1	.	TRBV5-1	CASSEWTGPDQPQHF	TGCGCCAGCAGCGAATGGACAGGGCCAGATCAGCCCCAGCATTTT
TRBJ1-5	.	.	TRBV5-1	CASSLGGGDNQPQHF	TGCGCCAGCAGCTTGGGGGGTGGGGACAATCAGCCCCAGCATTTT
TRBJ1-1	.	.	TRBV6-5	CASRQATEAFF	TGTGCCAGCAGGCAGGCCACTGAAGCTTTCTTT
TRBJ1-6	.	many	TRBV9	CASSVLGEASSPLHF	TGTGCCAGCAGCGTACTTGGGGAGGCTAGTTCACCCCTCCACTTT
TRBJ1-1	TRBD1	.	TRBV12-3/TRBV12-4	CASSIRQGEEAFF	TGTGCCAGCAGTATAAGACAGGGGGAAGAGGCTTTCTTT
TRBJ1-4	TRBD1	.	TRBV19	CASSISQGQGEKLFF	TGTGCCAGTAGTATAAGCCAGGGACAGGGAGAAAAACTGTTTTTT
TRBJ1-1	.	.	TRBV3-1/TRBV3-2	CASSSLGGLFPEAFF	TGTGCCAGCAGCTCTCTAGGGGGTCTATTCCCTGAAGCTTTCTTT
TRBJ2-1	TRBD1	.	TRBV15	CATSRRTGVGNEQFF	TGTGCCACCAGCAGAAGGACAGGGGTGGGCAATGAGCAGTTCTTC
TRBJ2-2	TRBD2	.	TRBV7-3	CASSSSGADTGELFF	TGTGCCAGCAGCTCTAGCGGGGCAGACACCGGGGAGCTGTTTTTT
TRBJ1-2	.	.	TRBV10-3	CAITDDRVGYGYTF	TGTGCCATCACCGATGACAGAGTAGGTTATGGCTACACCTTC
TRBJ1-2	.	.	TRBV7-2	CASSFRGVLGGYTF	TGTGCCAGCAGCTTCCGGGGAGTTCTAGGTGGCTACACCTTC
TRBJ1-1	.	.	TRBV5-1	CASSPGAPNTEAFF	TGCGCCAGCAGCCCAGGGGCCCCGAACACTGAAGCTTTCTTT
TRBJ2-3	TRBD1	.	TRBV7-9	CAGLETGMFTDTQYF	TGTGCCGGACTTGAGACAGGGATGTTCACAGATACGCAGTATTTT
TRBJ2-5	.	.	TRBV6-2/TRBV6-3	CASSYGAGYGQETQYF	TGTGCCAGCAGTTACGGGGCAGGGTACGGCCAAGAGACCCAGTACTTC
TRBJ2-5	TRBD2	.	TRBV5-1	CASSLGLAVTQETQYF	TGCGCCAGCAGCCTCGGACTAGCGGTAACACAAGAGACCCAGTACTTC
TRBJ1-5	TRBD1	.	TRBV23-1	CASDPDPGTVNQPQHF	TGCGCCAGCGATCCGGATCCCGGGACAGTCAATCAGCCCCAGCATTTT
TRBJ1-3	TRBD1	.	TRBV9	CASSVTGQPGNTIYF	TGTGCCAGCAGCGTAACGGGACAGCCAGGAAACACCATATATTTT
TRBJ1-1	TRBD1	.	TRBV28	CASSPADRANTEAFF	TGTGCCAGCAGCCCAGCAGACAGGGCGAACACTGAAGCTTTCTTT
TRBJ2-6	.	.	TRBV19	CATEVSGANVLTF	TGTGCCACAGAGGTCTCTGGGGCCAACGTCCTGACTTTC
TRBJ1-2	.	.	TRBV19	CASSIQGFGYTF	TGTGCCAGTAGTATACAGGGTTTTGGCTACACCTTC